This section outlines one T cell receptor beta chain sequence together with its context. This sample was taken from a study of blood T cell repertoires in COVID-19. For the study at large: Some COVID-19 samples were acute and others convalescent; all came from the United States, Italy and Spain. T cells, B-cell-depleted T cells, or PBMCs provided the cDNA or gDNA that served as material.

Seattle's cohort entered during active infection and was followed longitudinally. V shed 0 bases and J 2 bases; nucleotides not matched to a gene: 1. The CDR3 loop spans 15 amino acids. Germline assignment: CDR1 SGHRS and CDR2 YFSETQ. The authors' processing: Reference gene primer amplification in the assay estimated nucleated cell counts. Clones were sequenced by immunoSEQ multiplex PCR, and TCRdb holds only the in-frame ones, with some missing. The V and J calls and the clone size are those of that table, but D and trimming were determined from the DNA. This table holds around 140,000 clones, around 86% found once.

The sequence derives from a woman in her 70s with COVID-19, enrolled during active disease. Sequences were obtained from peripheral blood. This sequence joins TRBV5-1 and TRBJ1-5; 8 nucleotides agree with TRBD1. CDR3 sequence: CASSLETGGNQPQHF. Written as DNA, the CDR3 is TGCGCCAGCAGCTTGGAGACAGGGGGCAATCAGCCCCAGCATTTT.